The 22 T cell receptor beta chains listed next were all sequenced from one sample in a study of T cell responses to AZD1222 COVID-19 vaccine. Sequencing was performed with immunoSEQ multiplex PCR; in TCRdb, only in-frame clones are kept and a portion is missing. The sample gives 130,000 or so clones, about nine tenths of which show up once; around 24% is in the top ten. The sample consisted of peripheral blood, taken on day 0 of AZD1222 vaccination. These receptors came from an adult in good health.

This CDR3 reads CASSTDTYNEQFF. In DNA form, the CDR3 reads TGTGCCAGCAGTACAGATACCTACAATGAGCAGTTCTTC. V usage is TRBV11-2 and J usage is TRBJ2-1, with D hard to call. In germline, CDR1 is SGHAT, CDR2 FQNNGV. The germline V and J ends were trimmed by 6 bases and 2 bases, with 8 bases remaining between them. This CDR3 region has 13 residues.

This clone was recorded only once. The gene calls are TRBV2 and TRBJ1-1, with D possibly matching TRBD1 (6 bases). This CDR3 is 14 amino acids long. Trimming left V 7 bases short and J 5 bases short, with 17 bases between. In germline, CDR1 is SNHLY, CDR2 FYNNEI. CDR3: CASKVNGGGTEAFF. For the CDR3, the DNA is TGTGCCAGCAAGGTCAATGGGGGCGGGACTGAAGCTTTCTTT.

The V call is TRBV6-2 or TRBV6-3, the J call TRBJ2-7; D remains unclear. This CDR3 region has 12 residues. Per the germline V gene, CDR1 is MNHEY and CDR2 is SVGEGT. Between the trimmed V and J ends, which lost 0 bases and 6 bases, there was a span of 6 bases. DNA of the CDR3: TGTGCCAGCAGTTACTCGCAGATCGAGCAGTACTTC. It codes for CASSYSQIEQYF.

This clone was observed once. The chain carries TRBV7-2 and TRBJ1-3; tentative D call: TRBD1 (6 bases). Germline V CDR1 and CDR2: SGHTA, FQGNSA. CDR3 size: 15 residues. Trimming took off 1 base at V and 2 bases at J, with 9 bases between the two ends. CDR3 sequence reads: CASSLVAGAGNTIYF. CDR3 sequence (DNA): TGTGCCAGCAGCTTAGTCGCAGGGGCTGGAAACACCATATATTTT. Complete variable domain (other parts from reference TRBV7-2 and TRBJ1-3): GAGVSQSPSNKVTEKGKDVELRCDPISGHTALYWYRQSLGQGLEFLIYFQGNSAPDKSGLPSDRFSAERTGGSVSTLTIQRTQQEDSAVYLCASSLVAGAGNTIYFGEGSWLTVV.

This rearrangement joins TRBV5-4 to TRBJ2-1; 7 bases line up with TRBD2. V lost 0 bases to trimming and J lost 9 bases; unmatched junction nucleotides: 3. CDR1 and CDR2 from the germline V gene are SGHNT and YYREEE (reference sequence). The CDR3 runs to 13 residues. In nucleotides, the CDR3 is TGTGCCAGCAGCTTGGTTCGCGGGGGTGAGCAGTTCTTC. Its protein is CASSLVRGGEQFF.

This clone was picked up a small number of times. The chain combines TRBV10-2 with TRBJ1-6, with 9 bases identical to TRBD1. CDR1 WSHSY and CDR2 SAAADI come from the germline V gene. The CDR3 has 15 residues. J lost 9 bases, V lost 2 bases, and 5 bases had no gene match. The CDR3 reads CASSEGQGWSSPLHF. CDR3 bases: TGCGCCAGCAGTGAGGGACAGGGGTGGTCTTCACCCCTCCACTTT.

CDR3 region: CASSFRGAEQFF. The CDR3 DNA sequence: TGTGCCAGCAGTTTTCGCGGGGCTGAGCAGTTCTTC. The chain couples TRBV12-3 or TRBV12-4 to TRBJ2-1; perhaps TRBD2 as D (6 bases). V was trimmed by 3 bases and J by 9 bases, leaving 9 bases between them. The CDR3 loop spans 12 amino acids.

The CDR3 coding sequence is TGTGCCATCACCGGGGACAGGGATAATTCACCCCTCCACTTT. Its translation: CAITGDRDNSPLHF. The chain couples TRBV10-3 to TRBJ1-6, with TRBD1 matching 9 bases. The germline CDR1 and CDR2 sequences are ENHRY and SYGVKD. The V segment lost 7 bases and the J segment 5 bases; nucleotides outside the gene matches: 3. The CDR3 is made up of 14 amino acids.

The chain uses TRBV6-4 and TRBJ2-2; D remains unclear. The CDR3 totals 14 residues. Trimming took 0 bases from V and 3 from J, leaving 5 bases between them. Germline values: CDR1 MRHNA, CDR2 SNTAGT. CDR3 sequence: CASSDSPDTGELFF. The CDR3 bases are TGTGCCAGCAGTGACTCTCCGGACACCGGGGAGCTGTTTTTT.

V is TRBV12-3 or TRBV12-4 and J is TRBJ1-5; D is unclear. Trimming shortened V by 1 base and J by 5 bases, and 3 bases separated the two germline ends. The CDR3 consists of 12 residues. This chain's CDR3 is CASSLDYQPQHF. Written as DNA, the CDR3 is TGTGCCAGCAGTTTAGATTATCAGCCCCAGCATTTT.

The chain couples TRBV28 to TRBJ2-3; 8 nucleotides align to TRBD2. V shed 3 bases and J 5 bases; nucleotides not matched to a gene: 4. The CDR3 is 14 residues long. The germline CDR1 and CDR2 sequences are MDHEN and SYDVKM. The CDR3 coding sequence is TGTGCCAGCAGTTTCGCTAGCGGGTTAGATACGCAGTATTTT. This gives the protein CASSFASGLDTQYF.

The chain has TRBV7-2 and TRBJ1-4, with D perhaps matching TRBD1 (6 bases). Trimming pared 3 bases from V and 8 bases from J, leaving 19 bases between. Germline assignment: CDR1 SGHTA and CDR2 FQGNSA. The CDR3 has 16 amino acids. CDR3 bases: TGTGCCAGCAGCTTCTATGGAGGGTGGACAGAGGAAAAACTGTTTTTT. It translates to CASSFYGGWTEEKLFF.

The CDR3 spells CASTQTGNTNYGYTF. In DNA, the CDR3 is TGTGCCAGCACCCAAACCGGGAATACTAACTATGGCTACACCTTC. The rearrangement uses TRBV6-5 and TRBJ1-2; D not certain. The germline CDR1 and CDR2 sequences are MNHEY and SVGAGI. CDR3 length equals 15 residues. V gave up 7 bases and J gave up 0 bases, with 15 bases separating them.

CDR3 sequence reads: CASSSTRNTEAFF. CDR3 sequence (DNA): TGTGCCAGCAGCTCGACACGGAACACTGAAGCTTTCTTT. The chain has TRBV11-3 and TRBJ1-1; D remains unclear. The germline gives CDR1 SGHNT, CDR2 YENEEA. The CDR3 loop spans 13 amino acids. V gave up 4 bases and J gave up 1 base, with 7 bases separating them.

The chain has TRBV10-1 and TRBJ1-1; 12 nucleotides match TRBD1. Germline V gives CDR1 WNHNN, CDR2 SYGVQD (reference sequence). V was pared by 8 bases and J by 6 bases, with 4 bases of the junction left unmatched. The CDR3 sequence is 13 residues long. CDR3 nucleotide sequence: TGCGCCAGCCGGGGACAGGGGGCCGCTGAAGCTTTCTTT. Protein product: CASRGQGAAEAFF.

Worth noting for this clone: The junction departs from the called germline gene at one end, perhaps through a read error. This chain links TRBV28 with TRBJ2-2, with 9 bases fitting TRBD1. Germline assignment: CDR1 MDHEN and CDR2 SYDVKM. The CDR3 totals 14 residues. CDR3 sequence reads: CASIQGAKTGELFF. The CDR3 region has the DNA TGTGCCAGCATACAGGGGGCGAAGACCGGGGAGCTGTTTTTT.

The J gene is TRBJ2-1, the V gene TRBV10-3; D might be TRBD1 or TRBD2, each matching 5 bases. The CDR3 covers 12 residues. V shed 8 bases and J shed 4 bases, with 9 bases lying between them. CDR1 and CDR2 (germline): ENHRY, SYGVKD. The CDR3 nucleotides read TGTGCCATCGGGGACGAATACAATGAGCAGTTCTTC. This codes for CAIGDEYNEQFF.

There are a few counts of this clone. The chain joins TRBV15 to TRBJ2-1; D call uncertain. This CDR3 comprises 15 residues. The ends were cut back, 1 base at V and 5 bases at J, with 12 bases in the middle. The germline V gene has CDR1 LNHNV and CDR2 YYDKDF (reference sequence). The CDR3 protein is CATSRGLGQHNEQFF. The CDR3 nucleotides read TGTGCCACCAGCAGAGGCTTAGGGCAGCACAATGAGCAGTTCTTC.

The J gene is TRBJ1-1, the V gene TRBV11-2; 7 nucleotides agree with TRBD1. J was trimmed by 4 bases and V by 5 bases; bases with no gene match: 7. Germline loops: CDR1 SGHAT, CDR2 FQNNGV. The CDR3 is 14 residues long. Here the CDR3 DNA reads TGTGCCAGCAGCCCGAGCAGGGGGGTCACTGAAGCTTTCTTT. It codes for CASSPSRGVTEAFF.

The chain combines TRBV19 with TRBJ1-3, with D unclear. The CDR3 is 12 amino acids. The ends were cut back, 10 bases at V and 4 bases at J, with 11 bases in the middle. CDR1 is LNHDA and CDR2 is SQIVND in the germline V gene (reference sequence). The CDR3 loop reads CATIHKGNTIYF. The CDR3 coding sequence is TGTGCCACCATACACAAAGGAAACACCATATATTTT. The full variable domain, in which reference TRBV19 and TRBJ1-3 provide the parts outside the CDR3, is DGGITQSPKYLFRKEGQNVTLSCEQNLNHDAMYWYRQDPGQGLRLIYYSQIVNDFQKGDIAEGYSVSREKKESFPLTVTSAQKNPTAFYLCATIHKGNTIYFGEGSWLTVV.

DNA for the CDR3: TGTGCCAGTAGTAAGGGGACTAGCGGGGCCTACGAGCAGTACTTC. Amino acid sequence: CASSKGTSGAYEQYF. The genes are TRBV19 and TRBJ2-7; 13 bases match TRBD2. Germline loops: CDR1 LNHDA, CDR2 SQIVND (reference sequence). This CDR3 region has 15 residues. J lost 2 bases, V lost 4 bases, and 2 bases had no gene match.

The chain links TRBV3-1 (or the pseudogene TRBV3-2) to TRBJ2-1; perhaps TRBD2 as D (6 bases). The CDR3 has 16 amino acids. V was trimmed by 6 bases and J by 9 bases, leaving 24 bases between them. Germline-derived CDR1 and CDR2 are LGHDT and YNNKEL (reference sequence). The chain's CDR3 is CASSPWRGGPAGEQFF. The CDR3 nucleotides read TGTGCCAGCAGTCCCTGGCGGGGTGGACCGGCGGGTGAGCAGTTCTTC.